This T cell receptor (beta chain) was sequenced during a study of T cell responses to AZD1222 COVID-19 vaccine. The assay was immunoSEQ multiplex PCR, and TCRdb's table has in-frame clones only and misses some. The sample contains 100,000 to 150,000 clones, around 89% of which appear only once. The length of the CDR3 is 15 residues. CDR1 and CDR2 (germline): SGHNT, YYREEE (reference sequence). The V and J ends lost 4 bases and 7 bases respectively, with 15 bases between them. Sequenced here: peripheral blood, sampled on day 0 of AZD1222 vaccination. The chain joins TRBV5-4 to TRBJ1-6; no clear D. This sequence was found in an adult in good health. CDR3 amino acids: CASSLMGLGNSPLHF. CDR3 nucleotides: TGTGCCAGCAGCCTGATGGGTCTAGGGAATTCACCCCTCCACTTT.